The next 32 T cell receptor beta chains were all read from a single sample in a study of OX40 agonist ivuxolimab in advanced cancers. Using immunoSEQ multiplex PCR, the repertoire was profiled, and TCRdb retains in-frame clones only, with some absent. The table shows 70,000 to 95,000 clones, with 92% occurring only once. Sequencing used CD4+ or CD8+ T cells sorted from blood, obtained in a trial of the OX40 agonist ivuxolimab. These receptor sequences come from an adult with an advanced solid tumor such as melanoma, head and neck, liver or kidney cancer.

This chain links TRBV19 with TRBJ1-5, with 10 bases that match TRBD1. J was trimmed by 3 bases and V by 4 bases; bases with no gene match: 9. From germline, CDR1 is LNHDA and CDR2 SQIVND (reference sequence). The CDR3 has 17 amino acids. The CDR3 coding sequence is TGTGCCAGTAGTAATAGTGGGACAGGGGCGAACAATCAGCCCCAGCATTTT. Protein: CASSNSGTGANNQPQHF.

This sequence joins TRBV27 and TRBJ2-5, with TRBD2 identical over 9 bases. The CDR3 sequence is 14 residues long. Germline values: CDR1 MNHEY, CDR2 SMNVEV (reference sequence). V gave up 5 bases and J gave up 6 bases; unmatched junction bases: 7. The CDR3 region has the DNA TGTGCCAGCAGTCCCGCGGGGGGGGTTAAGACCCAGTACTTC. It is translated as CASSPAGGVKTQYF.

CDR3 in DNA: TGTGCCAGTAGTGGCAGGGTTCATACTGAAGCTTTCTTT. It yields the protein CASSGRVHTEAFF. This chain joins TRBV19 and TRBJ1-1; D might be TRBD1 (5 bases). V was trimmed by 5 bases and J by 5 bases, leaving 12 bases between them. CDR3 length equals 13 residues. Germline V gives CDR1 LNHDA, CDR2 SQIVND (reference sequence).

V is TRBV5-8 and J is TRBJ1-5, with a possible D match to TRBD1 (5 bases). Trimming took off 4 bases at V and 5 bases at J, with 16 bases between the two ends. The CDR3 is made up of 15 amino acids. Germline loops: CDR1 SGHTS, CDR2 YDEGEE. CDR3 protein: CASSPGRANDQPQHF. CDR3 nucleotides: TGTGCCAGCAGCCCAGGGCGGGCAAATGATCAGCCCCAGCATTTT.

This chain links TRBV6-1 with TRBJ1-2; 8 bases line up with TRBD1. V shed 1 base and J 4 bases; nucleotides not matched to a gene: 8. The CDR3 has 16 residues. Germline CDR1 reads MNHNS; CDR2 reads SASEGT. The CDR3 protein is CASSEGAGQDLYGYTF. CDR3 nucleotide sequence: TGTGCCAGCAGTGAAGGGGCGGGACAGGATCTCTATGGCTACACCTTC.

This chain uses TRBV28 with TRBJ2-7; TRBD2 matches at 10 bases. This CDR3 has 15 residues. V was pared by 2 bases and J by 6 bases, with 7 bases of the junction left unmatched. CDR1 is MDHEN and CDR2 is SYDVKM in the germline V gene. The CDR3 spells CASSLSGRASLEQYF. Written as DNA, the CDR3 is TGTGCCAGCAGTTTAAGCGGGAGGGCTTCGCTCGAGCAGTACTTC.

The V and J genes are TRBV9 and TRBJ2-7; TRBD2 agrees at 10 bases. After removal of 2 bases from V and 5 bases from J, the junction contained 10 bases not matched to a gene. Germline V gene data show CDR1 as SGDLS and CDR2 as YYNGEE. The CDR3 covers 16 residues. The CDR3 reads CASSVRQLAGVNEQYF. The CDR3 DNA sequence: TGTGCCAGCAGCGTCCGACAGCTAGCGGGAGTTAACGAGCAGTACTTC.

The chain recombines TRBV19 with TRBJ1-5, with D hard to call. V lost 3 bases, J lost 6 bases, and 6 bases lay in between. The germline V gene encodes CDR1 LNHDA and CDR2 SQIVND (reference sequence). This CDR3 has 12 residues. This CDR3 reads CASSISGQPQHF. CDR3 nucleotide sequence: TGTGCCAGTAGTATCAGCGGTCAGCCCCAGCATTTT.

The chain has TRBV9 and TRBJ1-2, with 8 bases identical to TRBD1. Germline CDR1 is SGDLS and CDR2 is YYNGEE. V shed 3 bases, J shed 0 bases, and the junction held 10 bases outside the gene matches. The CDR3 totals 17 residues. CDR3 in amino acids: CASSARQGSTANYGYTF. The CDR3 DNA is TGTGCCAGCAGCGCAAGACAGGGGTCGACGGCTAACTATGGCTACACCTTC.

CDR3 loop: CASSLSGTGLTQYF. The CDR3 DNA reads as TGTGCCAGCAGCTTATCCGGGACAGGGTTGACCCAGTACTTC. The V call is TRBV7-3, the J call TRBJ2-5, with 9 bases matching TRBD1. The germline V gene encodes CDR1 SGHTA and CDR2 FQGTGA. Trimming cost V 2 bases and J 7 bases; bases outside gene matches: 5. The CDR3 is made up of 14 amino acids.

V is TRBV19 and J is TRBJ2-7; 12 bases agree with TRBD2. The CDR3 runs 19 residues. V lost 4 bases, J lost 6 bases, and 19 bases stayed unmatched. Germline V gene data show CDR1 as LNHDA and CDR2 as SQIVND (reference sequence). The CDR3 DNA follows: TGTGCCAGTAGTACCCGGACTAGCGGGAAATCCTCGGGACTTGGCGAGCAGTACTTC. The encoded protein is CASSTRTSGKSSGLGEQYF.

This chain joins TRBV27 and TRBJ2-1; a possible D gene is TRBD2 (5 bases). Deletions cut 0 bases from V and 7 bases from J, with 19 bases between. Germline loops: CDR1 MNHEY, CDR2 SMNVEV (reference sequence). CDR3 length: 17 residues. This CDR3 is CASSLSKNAGRTNEQFF. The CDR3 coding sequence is TGTGCCAGCAGTTTATCGAAAAATGCGGGCAGGACGAATGAGCAGTTCTTC.

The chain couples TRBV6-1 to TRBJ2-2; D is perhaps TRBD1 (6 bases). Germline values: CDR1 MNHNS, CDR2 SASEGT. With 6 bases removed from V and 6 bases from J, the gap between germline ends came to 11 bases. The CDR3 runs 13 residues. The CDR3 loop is CASRRTAPGELFF. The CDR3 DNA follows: TGTGCCAGCAGAAGGACAGCACCCGGGGAGCTGTTTTTT.

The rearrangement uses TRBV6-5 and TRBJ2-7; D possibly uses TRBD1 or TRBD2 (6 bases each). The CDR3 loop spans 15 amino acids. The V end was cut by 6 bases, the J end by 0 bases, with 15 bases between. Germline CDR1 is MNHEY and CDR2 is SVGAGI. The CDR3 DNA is TGTGCCAGCAGCCCGGGGGCAGGGAACTCCTACGAGCAGTACTTC. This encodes CASSPGAGNSYEQYF.

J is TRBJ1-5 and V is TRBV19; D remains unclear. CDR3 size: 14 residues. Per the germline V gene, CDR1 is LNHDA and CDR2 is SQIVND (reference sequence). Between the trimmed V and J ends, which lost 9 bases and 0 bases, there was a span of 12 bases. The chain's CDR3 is CASSMAYSNQPQHF. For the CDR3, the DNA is TGTGCCAGCAGCATGGCTTATAGCAATCAGCCCCAGCATTTT.

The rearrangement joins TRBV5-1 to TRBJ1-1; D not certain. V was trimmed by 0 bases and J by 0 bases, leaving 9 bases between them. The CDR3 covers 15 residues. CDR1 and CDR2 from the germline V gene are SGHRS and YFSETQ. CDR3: CASSLVGLMNTEAFF. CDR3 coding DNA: TGCGCCAGCAGCTTGGTGGGGTTAATGAACACTGAAGCTTTCTTT.

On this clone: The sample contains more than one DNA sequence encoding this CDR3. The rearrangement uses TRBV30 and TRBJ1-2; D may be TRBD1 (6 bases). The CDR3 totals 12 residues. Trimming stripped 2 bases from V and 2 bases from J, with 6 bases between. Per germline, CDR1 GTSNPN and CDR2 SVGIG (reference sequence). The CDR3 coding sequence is TGTGCCTGGAGTACAGGGAACTATGGCTACACCTTC. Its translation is CAWSTGNYGYTF.

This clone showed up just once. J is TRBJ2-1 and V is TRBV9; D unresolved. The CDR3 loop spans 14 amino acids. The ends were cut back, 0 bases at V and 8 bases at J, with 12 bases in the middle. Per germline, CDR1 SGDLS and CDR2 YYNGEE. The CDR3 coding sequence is TGTGCCAGCAGCGTAGTCGGGCAGGTGGATGAGCAGTTCTTC. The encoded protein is CASSVVGQVDEQFF. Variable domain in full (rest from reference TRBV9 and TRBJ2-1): DSGVTQTPKHLITATGQRVTLRCSPRSGDLSVYWYQQSLDQGLQFLIQYYNGEERAKGNILERFSAQQFPDLHSELNLSSLELGDSALYFCASSVVGQVDEQFFGPGTRLTVL.

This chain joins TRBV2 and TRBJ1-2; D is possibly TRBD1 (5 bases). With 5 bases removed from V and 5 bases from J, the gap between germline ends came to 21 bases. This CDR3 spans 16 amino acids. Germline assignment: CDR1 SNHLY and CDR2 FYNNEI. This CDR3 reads CASSLDQTSQGYGYTF. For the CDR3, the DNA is TGTGCCAGCAGTTTAGATCAAACCAGCCAGGGATATGGCTACACCTTC. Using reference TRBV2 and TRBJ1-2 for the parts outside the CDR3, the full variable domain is EPEVTQTPSHQVTQMGQEVILRCVPISNHLYFYWYRQILGQKVEFLVSFYNNEISEKSEIFDDQFSVERPDGSNFTLKIRSTKLEDSAMYFCASSLDQTSQGYGYTFGSGTRLTVV.

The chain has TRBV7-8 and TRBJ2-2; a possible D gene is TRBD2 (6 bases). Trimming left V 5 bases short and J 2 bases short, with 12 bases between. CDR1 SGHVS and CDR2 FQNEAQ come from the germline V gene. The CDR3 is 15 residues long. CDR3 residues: CASSITSPNTGELFF. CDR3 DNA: TGTGCCAGCAGCATAACTAGCCCAAACACCGGGGAGCTGTTTTTT.

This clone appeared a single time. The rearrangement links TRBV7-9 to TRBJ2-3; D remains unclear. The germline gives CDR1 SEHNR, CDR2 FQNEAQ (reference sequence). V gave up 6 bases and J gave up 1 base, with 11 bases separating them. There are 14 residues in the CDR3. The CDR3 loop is CASRQVRRTDTQYF. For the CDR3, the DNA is TGTGCCAGCAGACAAGTGAGGCGCACAGATACGCAGTATTTT. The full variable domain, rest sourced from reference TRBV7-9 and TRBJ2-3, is DTGVSQNPRHKITKRGQNVTFRCDPISEHNRLYWYRQTLGQGPEFLTYFQNEAQLEKSRLLSDRFSAERPKGSFSTLEIQRTEQGDSAMYLCASRQVRRTDTQYFGPGTRLTVL.

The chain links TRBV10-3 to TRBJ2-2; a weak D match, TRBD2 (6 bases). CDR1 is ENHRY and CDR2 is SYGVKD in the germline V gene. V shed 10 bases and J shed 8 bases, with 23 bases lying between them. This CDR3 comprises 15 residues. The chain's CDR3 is CATDGGSGGMGELFF. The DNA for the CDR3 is TGTGCCACCGACGGTGGTAGTGGCGGGATGGGGGAGCTGTTTTTT.

The CDR3 spells CASSPRGQEGQYF. In nucleotides, the CDR3 is TGTGCCAGTAGCCCCCGGGGGCAGGAAGGGCAGTATTTT. This chain joins TRBV19 and TRBJ2-3; possibly TRBD1 or TRBD2 for D (6 bases each). The V end lost 6 bases, the J end lost 11 bases, and 18 bases lay between the germline ends. This CDR3 spans 13 amino acids. From germline, CDR1 is LNHDA and CDR2 SQIVND (reference sequence).

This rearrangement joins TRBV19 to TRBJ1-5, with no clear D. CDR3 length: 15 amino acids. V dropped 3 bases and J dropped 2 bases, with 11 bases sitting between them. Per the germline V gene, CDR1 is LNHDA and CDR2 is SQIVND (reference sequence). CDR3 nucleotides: TGTGCCAGTAGTATCCCGGGGATCGGCAATCAGCCCCAGCATTTT. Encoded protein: CASSIPGIGNQPQHF.

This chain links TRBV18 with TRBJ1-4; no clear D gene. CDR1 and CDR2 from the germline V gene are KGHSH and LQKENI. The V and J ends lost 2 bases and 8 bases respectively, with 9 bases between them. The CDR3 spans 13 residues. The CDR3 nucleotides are TGTGCCAGCTCACCAGGTCTACAGGAAAAACTGTTTTTT. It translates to CASSPGLQEKLFF.

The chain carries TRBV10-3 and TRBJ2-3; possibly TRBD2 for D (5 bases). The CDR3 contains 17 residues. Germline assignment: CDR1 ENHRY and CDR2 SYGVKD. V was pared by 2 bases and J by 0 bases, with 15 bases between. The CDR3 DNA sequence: TGTGCCATCAGTGAGGTCCCCCGGGAAGGCAGCACAGATACGCAGTATTTT. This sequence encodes CAISEVPREGSTDTQYF.

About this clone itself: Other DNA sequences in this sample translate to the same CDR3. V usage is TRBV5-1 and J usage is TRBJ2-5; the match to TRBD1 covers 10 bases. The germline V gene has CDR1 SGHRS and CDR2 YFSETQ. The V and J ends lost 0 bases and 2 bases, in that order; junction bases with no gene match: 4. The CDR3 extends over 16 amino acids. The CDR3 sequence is CASSLAGDRGQETQYF. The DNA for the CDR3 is TGCGCCAGCAGCTTGGCAGGGGACAGGGGACAAGAGACCCAGTACTTC.

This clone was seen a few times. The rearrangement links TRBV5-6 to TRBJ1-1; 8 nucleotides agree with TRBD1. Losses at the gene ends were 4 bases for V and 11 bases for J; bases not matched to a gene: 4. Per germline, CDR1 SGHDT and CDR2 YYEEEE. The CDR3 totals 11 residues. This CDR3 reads CASSRRQGAFF. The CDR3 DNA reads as TGTGCCAGCAGCCGGAGACAGGGGGCTTTCTTT.

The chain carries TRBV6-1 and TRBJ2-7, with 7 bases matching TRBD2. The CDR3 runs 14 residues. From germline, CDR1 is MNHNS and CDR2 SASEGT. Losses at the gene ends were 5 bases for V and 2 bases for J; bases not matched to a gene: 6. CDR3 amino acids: CASSPSGPTYEQYF. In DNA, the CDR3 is TGTGCCAGCAGTCCTAGCGGACCAACCTACGAGCAGTACTTC.

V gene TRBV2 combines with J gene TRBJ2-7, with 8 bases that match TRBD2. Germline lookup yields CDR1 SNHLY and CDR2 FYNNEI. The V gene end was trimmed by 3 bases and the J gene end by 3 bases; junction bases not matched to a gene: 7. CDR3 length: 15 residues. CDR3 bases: TGTGCCAGCAGTGAGTCTATAGCGGGGAGCTACGAGCAGTACTTC. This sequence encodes CASSESIAGSYEQYF.

CDR3 sequence reads: CASRLTGFFTDTQYF. In DNA, the CDR3 is TGTGCCAGCAGGTTGACAGGGTTTTTCACAGATACGCAGTATTTT. The chain combines TRBV5-6 with TRBJ2-3; TRBD1 aligns across 7 bases. V shed 5 bases, J shed 2 bases, and the junction held 8 bases outside the gene matches. The CDR3 totals 15 residues. CDR1 SGHDT and CDR2 YYEEEE come from the germline V gene.

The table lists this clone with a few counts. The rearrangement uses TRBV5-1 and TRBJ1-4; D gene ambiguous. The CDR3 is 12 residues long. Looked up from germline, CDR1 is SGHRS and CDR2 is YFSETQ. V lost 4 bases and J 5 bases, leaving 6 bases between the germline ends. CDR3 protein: CASSLGNEKLFF. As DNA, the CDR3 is TGCGCCAGCAGCCTTGGGAATGAAAAACTGTTTTTT. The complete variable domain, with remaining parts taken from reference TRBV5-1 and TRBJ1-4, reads KAGVTQTPRYLIKTRGQQVTLSCSPISGHRSVSWYQQTPGQGLQFLFEYFSETQRNKGNFPGRFSGRQFSNSRSEMNVSTLELGDSALYLCASSLGNEKLFFGSGTQLSVL.